A single sample is the source of the 9 T cell receptor beta chains below, sequenced in a study of regulatory T cells in long-lasting Graves disease. Construction of the TCR beta libraries employed iRepertoire HTBI primers in conjunction with Arm-PCR of CDR3 regions. TCRdb fed the multiplex PCR reads into MiXCR, producing one record per CDR3 protein. Found here are more than 350,000 distinct CDR3 sequences, just under 15% of them singletons; the top ten hold 16%. The time point here: newly diagnosed GD, antithyroid drugs for less than 3 months. PBMCs provided the RNA from which the TCR library was made. These data are also associated with another study on T cells in Graves' hyperthyroidism and ophthalmopathy.

Sequenced here: peripheral blood mononuclear cells (PBMCs), sampled at new diagnosis, from a patient treated with antithyroid drugs. The receptor source for this set is a woman aged 25 to 45 with Graves disease.

This clonotype has a count of ten or more. The chain carries TRBV11-2 and TRBJ2-7; 9 bases are a match to TRBD2. V was pared by 5 bases and J by 3 bases, with 11 bases of the junction left unmatched. Germline-derived CDR1 and CDR2 are SGHAT and FQNNGV. This CDR3 comprises 16 residues. The CDR3 DNA is TGTGCCAGCAGCCCGAGGGGTAGCGGGAGTCTCTACGAGCAGTACTTC. Translation: CASSPRGSGSLYEQYF.

This clonotype was found a few times. The V gene is TRBV29-1, the J gene TRBJ2-5; D gene ambiguous. The CDR3 contains 14 residues. The V gene's germline CDR1 is SQVTM and CDR2 ANQGSEA. Trimming removed 3 bases from V and 5 bases from J, with 16 bases in between. The CDR3 region is CSVEGRKVSETQYF. Written as DNA, the CDR3 is TGCAGCGTTGAGGGTAGGAAGGTTTCGGAGACCCAGTACTTC.

The sample holds many counts of this clonotype. The chain joins TRBV20-1 to TRBJ2-7; D call uncertain. From germline, CDR1 is DFQATT and CDR2 SNEGSKA (reference sequence). The CDR3 has 14 amino acids. Trimming took 0 bases from V and 1 from J, leaving 10 bases between them. The CDR3 DNA is TGCAGTGCTAGAGATTGGTATGATTCCTACGAGCAGTACTTC. Its translation: CSARDWYDSYEQYF.

This clonotype has ten or more counts. The chain employs TRBV12-3 or TRBV12-4 and TRBJ2-5; D is possibly TRBD2 (5 bases). This CDR3 contains 14 residues. The germline V and J ends were trimmed by 3 bases and 5 bases, with 13 bases remaining between them. The CDR3 sequence is CASSFRAEEETQYF. Written as DNA, the CDR3 is TGTGCCAGCAGTTTCCGGGCGGAGGAGGAGACCCAGTACTTC.

This chain links TRBV29-1 with TRBJ2-3; the D is unclear. This CDR3 contains 15 residues. The V end was cut by 0 bases, the J end by 2 bases, with 12 bases between. Germline V lookup: CDR1 SQVTM, CDR2 ANQGSEA. The CDR3 spells CSVEDSTVLTDTQYF. CDR3 sequence (DNA): TGCAGCGTTGAAGACTCTACAGTACTCACAGATACGCAGTATTTT.

V is TRBV28 and J is TRBJ1-1; 7 nucleotides line up with TRBD1. CDR3 size: 16 residues. Germline assignment: CDR1 MDHEN and CDR2 SYDVKM. Trimming removed 5 bases from V and 4 bases from J; junction bases left unmatched: 13. CDR3 residues: CASSPISYRGGTEAFF. The DNA of the CDR3 is TGTGCCAGCAGTCCCATCTCATACAGGGGCGGCACTGAAGCTTTCTTT.

This clonotype was seen many times. The chain joins TRBV12-3 or TRBV12-4 to TRBJ2-6, with TRBD1 identical over 9 bases. Trimming took 6 bases from V and 2 from J; bases not matched to a gene: 2. The CDR3 consists of 15 residues. This CDR3 is CASRRDRAGANVLTF. DNA for the CDR3: TGTGCCAGCAGACGGGACAGGGCTGGGGCCAACGTCCTGACTTTC.

The chain uses TRBV7-9 and TRBJ2-3; D may be TRBD2 (6 bases). The CDR3 is made up of 16 amino acids. The V end lost 4 bases, the J end lost 1 base, and 15 bases lay between the germline ends. CDR1 is SEHNR, CDR2 FQNEAQ, per germline (reference sequence). The CDR3 is CASSYLGSGRTDTQYF. CDR3 coding DNA: TGTGCCAGCAGCTACCTAGGGAGCGGGCGCACAGATACGCAGTATTTT.

Only a few counts were recorded for this clonotype. The rearrangement uses TRBV6-2 or TRBV6-3 and TRBJ1-2; TRBD1 might be the D (5 bases). This CDR3 region has 14 residues. V dropped 5 bases and J dropped 2 bases, with 12 bases sitting between them. Germline V gene sequence: CDR1 MNHEY, CDR2 SVGEGT. The DNA of the CDR3 is TGTGCCAGCAGTGAAGGGACGTCCAACTATGGCTACACCTTC. Residues: CASSEGTSNYGYTF.